Given below is one TCR beta chain in context. No antigen is known for it. This sample was taken from a study of a mutant IDH1 vaccine in newly diagnosed glioma. Trimming shortened V by 6 bases and J by 8 bases, and 10 bases separated the two germline ends. Germline V gives CDR1 MNHNY, CDR2 SVGAGI (reference sequence). The CDR3 runs to 11 residues. Described time point: week 35, safety follow-up. The content of each vaccine dose was 300 ug of mutant IDH1 20-mer peptide, and topical imiquimod accompanied it. Sequencing used immunoSEQ multiplex PCR; TCRdb keeps in-frame clones, though not all of them. Of about 31,000 clones listed, around 80% are singletons.

The chain recombines TRBV6-6 with TRBJ1-2; perhaps TRBD1 as D (6 bases). The sequence derives from a woman aged 40 to 49 with glioma. Source: PBMCs, taken from a glioma patient whose treatment included an IDH1 peptide vaccine. This CDR3 is CASSSDRGYTF. The CDR3 nucleotides are TGTGCCAGCAGCTCTGACAGGGGCTACACCTTC.